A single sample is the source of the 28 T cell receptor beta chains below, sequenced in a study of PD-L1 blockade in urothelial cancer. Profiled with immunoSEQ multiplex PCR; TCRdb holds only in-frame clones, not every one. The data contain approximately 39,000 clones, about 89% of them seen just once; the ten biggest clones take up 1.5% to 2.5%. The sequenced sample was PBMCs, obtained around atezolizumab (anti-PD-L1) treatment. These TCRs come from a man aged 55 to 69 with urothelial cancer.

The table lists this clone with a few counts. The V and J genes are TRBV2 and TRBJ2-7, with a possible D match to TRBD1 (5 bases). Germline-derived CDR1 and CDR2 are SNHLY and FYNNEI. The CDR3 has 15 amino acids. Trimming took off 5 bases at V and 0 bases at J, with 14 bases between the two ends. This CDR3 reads CASSYSDRSSYEQYF. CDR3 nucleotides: TGTGCCAGCAGTTACAGCGACAGAAGCTCCTACGAGCAGTACTTC.

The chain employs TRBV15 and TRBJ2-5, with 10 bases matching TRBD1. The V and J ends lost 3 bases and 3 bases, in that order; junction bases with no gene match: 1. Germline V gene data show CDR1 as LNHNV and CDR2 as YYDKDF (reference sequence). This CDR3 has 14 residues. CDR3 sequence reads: CATSRDRGEETQYF. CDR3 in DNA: TGTGCCACCAGCAGGGACAGGGGGGAAGAGACCCAGTACTTC.

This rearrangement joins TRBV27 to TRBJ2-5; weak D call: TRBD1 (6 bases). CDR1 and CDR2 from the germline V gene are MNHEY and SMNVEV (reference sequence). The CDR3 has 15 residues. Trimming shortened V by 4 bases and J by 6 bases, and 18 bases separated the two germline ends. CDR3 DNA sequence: TGTGCCAGCAGTTACACAGGGTACTCCAGACAGACCCAGTACTTC. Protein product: CASSYTGYSRQTQYF.

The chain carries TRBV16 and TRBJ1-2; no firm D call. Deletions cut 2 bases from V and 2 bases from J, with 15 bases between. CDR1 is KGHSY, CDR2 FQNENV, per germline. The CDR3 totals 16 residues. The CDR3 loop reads CASSQPYREGNYGYTF. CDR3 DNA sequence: TGTGCCAGCAGCCAACCCTATCGTGAGGGCAACTATGGCTACACCTTC.

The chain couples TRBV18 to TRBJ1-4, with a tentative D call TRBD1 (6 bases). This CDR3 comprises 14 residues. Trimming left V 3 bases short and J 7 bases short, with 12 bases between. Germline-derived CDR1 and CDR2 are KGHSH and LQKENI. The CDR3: CASSPGGAGEKLFF. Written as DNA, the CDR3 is TGTGCCAGCTCACCTGGGGGCGCTGGTGAAAAACTGTTTTTT.

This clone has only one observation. The CDR3, as DNA: TGTGCCAGCAGCGCCCCGGGACAGGCGGAAGAGACCCAGTACTTC. This gives the protein CASSAPGQAEETQYF. The gene calls are TRBV9 and TRBJ2-5; 8 positions match TRBD1. This CDR3 is built from 15 residues. Looked up from germline, CDR1 is SGDLS and CDR2 is YYNGEE. With V trimmed by 3 bases and J by 3 bases, 7 bases remained unmatched.

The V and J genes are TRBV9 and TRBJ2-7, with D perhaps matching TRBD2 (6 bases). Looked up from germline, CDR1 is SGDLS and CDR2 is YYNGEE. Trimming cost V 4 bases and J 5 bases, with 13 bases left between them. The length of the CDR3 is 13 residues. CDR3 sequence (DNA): TGTGCCAGCAGCCCGGGGGTCTACAACGAGCAGTACTTC. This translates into CASSPGVYNEQYF.

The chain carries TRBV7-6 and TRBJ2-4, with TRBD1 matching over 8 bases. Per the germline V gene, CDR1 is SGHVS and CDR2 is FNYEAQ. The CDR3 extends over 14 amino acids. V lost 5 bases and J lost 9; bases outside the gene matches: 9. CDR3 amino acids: CASSPRGQGSIQYF. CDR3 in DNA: TGTGCCAGCAGCCCGAGAGGACAGGGTAGCATTCAGTACTTC.

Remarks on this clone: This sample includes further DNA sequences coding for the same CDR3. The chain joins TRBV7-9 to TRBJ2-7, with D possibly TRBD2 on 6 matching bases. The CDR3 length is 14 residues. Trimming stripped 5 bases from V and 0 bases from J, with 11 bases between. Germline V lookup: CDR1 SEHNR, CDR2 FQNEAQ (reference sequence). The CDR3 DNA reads TGTGCCAGCAGCCCTCGGGACTCCTCCTACGAGCAGTACTTC. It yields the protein CASSPRDSSYEQYF.

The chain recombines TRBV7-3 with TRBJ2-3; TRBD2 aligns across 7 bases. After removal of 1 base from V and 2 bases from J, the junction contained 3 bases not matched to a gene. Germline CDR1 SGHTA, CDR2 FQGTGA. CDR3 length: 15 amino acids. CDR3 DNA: TGTGCCAGCAGCTTAAACGGGAGGTCCACAGATACGCAGTATTTT. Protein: CASSLNGRSTDTQYF.

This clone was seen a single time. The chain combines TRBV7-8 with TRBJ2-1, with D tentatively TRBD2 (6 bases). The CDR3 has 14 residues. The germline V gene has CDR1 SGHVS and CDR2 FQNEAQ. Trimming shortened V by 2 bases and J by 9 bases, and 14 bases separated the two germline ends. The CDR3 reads CASSLYGRGGEQFF. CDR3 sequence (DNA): TGTGCCAGCAGCTTATACGGGAGAGGAGGTGAGCAGTTCTTC.

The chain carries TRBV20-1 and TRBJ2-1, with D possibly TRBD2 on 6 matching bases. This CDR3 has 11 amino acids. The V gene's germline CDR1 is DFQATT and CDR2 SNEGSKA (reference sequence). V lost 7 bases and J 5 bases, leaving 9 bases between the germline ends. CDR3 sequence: CSGDFNNEQFF. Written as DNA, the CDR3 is TGCAGTGGGGACTTTAACAATGAGCAGTTCTTC.

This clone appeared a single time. This CDR3 reads CATSRDIGGAGNQPQHF. The CDR3, as DNA: TGTGCCACCAGCAGAGATATTGGGGGGGCGGGAAATCAGCCCCAGCATTTT. J is TRBJ1-5 and V is TRBV15; tentatively, D is TRBD1 (6 bases). Trimming shortened V by 0 bases and J by 4 bases, and 16 bases separated the two germline ends. Germline V gene lookup returns CDR1 LNHNV and CDR2 YYDKDF (reference sequence). This CDR3 has 17 residues.

The CDR3 here is CASSDRTGQPQHF. CDR3 coding DNA: TGTGCCAGCAGTGACCGGACGGGGCAGCCCCAGCATTTT. The V and J genes are TRBV6-1 and TRBJ1-5; D is uncertain. This CDR3 has 13 residues. Germline loops: CDR1 MNHNS, CDR2 SASEGT. Trimming pared 3 bases from V and 7 bases from J, leaving 10 bases between.

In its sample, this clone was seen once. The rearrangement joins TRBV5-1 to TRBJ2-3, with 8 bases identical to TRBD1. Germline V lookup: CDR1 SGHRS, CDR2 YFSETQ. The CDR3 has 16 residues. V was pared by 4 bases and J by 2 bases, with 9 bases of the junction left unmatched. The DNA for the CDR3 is TGCGCCAGCAGCCAGGGGGCGGGATCTAACACAGATACGCAGTATTTT. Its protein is CASSQGAGSNTDTQYF.

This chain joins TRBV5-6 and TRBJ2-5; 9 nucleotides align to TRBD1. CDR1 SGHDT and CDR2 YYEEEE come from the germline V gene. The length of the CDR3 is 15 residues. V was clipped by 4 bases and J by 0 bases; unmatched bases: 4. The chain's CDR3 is CASSRQGEYQETQYF. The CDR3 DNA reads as TGTGCCAGCAGCAGACAGGGGGAATACCAAGAGACCCAGTACTTC.

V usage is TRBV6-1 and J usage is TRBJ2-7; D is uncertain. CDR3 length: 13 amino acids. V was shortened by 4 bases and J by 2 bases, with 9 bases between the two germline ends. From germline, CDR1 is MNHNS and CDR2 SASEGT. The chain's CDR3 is CASSVQPAYEQYF. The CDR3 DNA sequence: TGTGCCAGCAGTGTACAGCCCGCCTACGAGCAGTACTTC.

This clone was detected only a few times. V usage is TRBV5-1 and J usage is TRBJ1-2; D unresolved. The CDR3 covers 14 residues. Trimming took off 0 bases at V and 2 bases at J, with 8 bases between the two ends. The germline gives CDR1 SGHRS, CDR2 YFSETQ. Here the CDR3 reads CASSLVTGNYGYTF. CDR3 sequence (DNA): TGCGCCAGCAGCTTGGTTACGGGGAACTATGGCTACACCTTC.

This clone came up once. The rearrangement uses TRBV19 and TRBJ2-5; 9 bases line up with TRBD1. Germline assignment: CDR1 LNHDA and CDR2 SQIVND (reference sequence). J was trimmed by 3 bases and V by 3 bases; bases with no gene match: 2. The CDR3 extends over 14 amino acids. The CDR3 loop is CASSMGQGKETQYF. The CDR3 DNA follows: TGTGCCAGTAGTATGGGACAGGGAAAAGAGACCCAGTACTTC. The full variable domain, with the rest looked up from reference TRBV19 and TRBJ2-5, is DGGITQSPKYLFRKEGQNVTLSCEQNLNHDAMYWYRQDPGQGLRLIYYSQIVNDFQKGDIAEGYSVSREKKESFPLTVTSAQKNPTAFYLCASSMGQGKETQYFGPGTRLLVL.

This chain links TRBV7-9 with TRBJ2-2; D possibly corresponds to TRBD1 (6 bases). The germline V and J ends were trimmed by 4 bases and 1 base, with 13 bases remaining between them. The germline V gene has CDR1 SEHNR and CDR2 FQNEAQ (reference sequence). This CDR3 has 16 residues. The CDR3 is CASSSIRDKNTGELFF. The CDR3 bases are TGTGCCAGCAGCTCCATACGGGACAAGAACACCGGGGAGCTGTTTTTT.

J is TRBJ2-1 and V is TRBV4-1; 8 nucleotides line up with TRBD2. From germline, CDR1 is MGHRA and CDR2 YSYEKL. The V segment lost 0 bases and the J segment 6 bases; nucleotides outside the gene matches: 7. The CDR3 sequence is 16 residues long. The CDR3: CASSQEGLAGINEQFF. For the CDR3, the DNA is TGCGCCAGCAGCCAAGAAGGGCTAGCGGGTATCAATGAGCAGTTCTTC.

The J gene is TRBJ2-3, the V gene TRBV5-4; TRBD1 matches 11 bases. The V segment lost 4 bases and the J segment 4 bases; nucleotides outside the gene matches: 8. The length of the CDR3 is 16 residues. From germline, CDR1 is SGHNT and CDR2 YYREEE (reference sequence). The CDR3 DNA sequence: TGTGCCAGCAGCCTGGTAGGGGGACAGGGGGCAGATACGCAGTATTTT. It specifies CASSLVGGQGADTQYF. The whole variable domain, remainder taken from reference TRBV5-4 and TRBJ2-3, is ETGVTQSPTHLIKTRGQQVTLRCSSQSGHNTVSWYQQALGQGPQFIFQYYREEENGRGNFPPRFSGLQFPNYSSELNVNALELDDSALYLCASSLVGGQGADTQYFGPGTRLTVL.

As DNA, the CDR3 is TGTGCCAGTTCTCCGGGGGGCCGGCTCTCCGGGGGAAACACCATATATTTT. It yields the protein CASSPGGRLSGGNTIYF. The chain employs TRBV27 and TRBJ1-3, with D tentatively TRBD1 (6 bases). CDR3 size: 17 residues. Germline loops: CDR1 MNHEY, CDR2 SMNVEV (reference sequence). Trimming left V 9 bases short and J 4 bases short, with 25 bases between.

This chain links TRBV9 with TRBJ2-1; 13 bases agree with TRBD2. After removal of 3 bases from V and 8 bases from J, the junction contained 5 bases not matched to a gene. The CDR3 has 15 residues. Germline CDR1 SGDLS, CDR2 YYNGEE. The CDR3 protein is CASSAGLAGTYEQFF. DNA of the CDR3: TGTGCCAGCAGCGCGGGACTAGCGGGAACCTATGAGCAGTTCTTC.

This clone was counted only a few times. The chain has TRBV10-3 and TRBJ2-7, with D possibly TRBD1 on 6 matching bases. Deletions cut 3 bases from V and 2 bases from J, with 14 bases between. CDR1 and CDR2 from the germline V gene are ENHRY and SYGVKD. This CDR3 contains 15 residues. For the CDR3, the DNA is TGTGCCATCAGTGATGTTGTGGGGGCCGCCTACGAGCAGTACTTC. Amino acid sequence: CAISDVVGAAYEQYF.

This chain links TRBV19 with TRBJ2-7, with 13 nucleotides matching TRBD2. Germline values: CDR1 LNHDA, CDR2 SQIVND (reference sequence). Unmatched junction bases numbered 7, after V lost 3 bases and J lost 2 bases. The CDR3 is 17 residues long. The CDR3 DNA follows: TGTGCCAGTAGTATTCCCCCTGGACTAGCGGGAGCCTACGAGCAGTACTTC. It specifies CASSIPPGLAGAYEQYF.

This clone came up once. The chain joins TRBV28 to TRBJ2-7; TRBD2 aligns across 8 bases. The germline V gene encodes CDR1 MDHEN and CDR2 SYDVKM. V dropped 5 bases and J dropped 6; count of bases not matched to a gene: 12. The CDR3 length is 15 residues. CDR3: CASSTHSGTSLEQYF. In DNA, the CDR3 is TGTGCCAGCAGTACCCACTCCGGGACTAGTCTCGAGCAGTACTTC.

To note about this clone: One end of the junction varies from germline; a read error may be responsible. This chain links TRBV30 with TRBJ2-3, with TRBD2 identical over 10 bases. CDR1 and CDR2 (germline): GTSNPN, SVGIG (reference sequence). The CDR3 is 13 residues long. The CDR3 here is CAWSVNGLAEKLF. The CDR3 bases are TGTGCCTGGAGTGTAAATGGACTAGCGGAGAAATTATTT.